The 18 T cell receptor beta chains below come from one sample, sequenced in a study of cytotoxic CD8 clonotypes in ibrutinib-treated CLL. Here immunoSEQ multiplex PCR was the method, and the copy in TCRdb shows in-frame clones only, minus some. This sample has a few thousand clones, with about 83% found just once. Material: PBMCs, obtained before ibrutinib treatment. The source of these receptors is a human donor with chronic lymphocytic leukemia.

The CDR3 coding sequence is TGTGCCAGCAGCTTTTCAGAGGGGAGCTCCTACAATGAGCAGTTCTTC. Protein sequence: CASSFSEGSSYNEQFF. The rearrangement links TRBV7-2 to TRBJ2-1; TRBD1 or TRBD2 may be the D gene (5 bases each). Germline CDR1 is SGHTA and CDR2 is FQGNSA. CDR3 size: 16 residues. Trimming took 3 bases from V and 0 from J, leaving 12 bases between them.

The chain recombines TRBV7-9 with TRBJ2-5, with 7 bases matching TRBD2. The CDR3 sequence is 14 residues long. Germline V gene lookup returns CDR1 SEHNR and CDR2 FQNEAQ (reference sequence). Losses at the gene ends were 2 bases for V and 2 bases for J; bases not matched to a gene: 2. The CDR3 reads CASSLSSGQETQYF. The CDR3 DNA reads TGTGCCAGCAGCTTAAGTAGCGGGCAAGAGACCCAGTACTTC.

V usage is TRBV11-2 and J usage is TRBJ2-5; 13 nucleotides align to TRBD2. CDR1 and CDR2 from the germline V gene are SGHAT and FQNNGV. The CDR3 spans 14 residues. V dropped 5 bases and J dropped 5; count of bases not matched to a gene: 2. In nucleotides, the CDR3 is TGTGCCAGCAGCCGGACTAGCGGGAGTGAGACCCAGTACTTC. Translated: CASSRTSGSETQYF.

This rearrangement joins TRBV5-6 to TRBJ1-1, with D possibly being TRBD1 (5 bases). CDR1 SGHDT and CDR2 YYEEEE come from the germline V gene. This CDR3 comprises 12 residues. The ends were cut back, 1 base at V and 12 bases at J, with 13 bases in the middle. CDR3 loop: CASSLNPGVTFF. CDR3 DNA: TGTGCCAGCAGCTTGAACCCGGGGGTAACTTTCTTT.

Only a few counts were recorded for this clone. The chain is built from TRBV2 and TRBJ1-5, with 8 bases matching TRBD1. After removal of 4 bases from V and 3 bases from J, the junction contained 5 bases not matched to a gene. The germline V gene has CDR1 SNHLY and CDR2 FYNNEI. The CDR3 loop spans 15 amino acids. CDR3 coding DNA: TGTGCCAGCAGTGGGACAGGGATTTACAATCAGCCCCAGCATTTT. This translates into CASSGTGIYNQPQHF.

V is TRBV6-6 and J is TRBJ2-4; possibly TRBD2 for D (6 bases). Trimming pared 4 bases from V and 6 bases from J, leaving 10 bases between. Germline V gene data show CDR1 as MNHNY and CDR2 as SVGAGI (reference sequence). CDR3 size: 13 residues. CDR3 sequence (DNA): TGTGCCAGCAGTTCCCCAGCGGGAAACATTCAGTACTTC. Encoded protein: CASSSPAGNIQYF.

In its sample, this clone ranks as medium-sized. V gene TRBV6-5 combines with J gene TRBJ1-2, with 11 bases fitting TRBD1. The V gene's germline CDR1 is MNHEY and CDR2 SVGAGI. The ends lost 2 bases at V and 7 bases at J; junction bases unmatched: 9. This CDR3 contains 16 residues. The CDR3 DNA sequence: TGTGCCAGCAGTTACCCGGGGACAGGGGGAATGCGTGGCTACACCTTC. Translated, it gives CASSYPGTGGMRGYTF.

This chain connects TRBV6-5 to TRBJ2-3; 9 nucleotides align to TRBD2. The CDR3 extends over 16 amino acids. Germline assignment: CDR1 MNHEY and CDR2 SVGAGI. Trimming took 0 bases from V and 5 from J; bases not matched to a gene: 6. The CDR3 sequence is CASSYSVAGVQDTQYF. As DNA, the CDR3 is TGTGCCAGCAGTTACTCGGTAGCGGGAGTTCAAGATACGCAGTATTTT.

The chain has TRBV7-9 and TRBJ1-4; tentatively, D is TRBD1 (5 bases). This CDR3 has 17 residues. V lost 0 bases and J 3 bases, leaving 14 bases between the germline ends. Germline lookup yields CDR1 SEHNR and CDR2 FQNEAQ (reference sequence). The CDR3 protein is CASSLAGGSGANEKLFF. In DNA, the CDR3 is TGTGCCAGCAGCTTAGCGGGAGGGTCGGGGGCTAATGAAAAACTGTTTTTT.

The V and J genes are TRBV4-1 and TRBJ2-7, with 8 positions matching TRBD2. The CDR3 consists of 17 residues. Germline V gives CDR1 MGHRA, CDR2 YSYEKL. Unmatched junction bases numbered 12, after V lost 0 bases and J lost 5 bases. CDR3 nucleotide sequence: TGCGCCAGCAGCCAAGATGTTGGACTAGCCTATAGCCACGAGCAGTACTTC. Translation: CASSQDVGLAYSHEQYF.

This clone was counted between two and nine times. In DNA, the CDR3 is TGTGCCAGCAGTCCTGACAGGGACTATGGCTACACCTTC. Protein sequence: CASSPDRDYGYTF. This chain joins TRBV5-4 and TRBJ1-2, with 7 nucleotides matching TRBD1. The germline V gene has CDR1 SGHNT and CDR2 YYREEE (reference sequence). V lost 5 bases and J lost 3; bases outside the gene matches: 4. The CDR3 is 13 residues long.

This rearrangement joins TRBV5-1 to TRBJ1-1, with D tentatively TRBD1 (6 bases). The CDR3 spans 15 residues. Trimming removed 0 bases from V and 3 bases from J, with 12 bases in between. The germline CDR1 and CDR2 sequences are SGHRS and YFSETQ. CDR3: CASSLGGGLDTEAFF. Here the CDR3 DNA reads TGCGCCAGCAGCTTGGGTGGGGGGCTCGACACTGAAGCTTTCTTT.

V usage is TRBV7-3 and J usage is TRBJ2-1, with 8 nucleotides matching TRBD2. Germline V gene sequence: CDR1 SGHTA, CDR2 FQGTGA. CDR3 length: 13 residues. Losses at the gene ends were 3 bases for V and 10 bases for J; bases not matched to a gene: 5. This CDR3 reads CASSLGLVGEQFF. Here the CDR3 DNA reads TGTGCCAGCAGCTTGGGACTAGTTGGCGAGCAGTTCTTC.

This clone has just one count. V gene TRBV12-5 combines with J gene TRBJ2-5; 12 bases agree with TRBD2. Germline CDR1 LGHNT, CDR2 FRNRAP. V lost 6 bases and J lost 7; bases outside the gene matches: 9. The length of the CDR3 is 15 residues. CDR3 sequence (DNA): TGTGCTAGTGGCCCTAGCGGGGGGGCAGGGATGACCCAGTACTTC. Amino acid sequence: CASGPSGGAGMTQYF. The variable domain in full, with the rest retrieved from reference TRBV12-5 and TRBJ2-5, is DARVTQTPRHKVTEMGQEVTMRCQPILGHNTVFWYRQTMMQGLELLAYFRNRAPLDDSGMPKDRFSAEMPDATLATLKIQPSEPRDSAVYFCASGPSGGAGMTQYFGPGTRLLVL.

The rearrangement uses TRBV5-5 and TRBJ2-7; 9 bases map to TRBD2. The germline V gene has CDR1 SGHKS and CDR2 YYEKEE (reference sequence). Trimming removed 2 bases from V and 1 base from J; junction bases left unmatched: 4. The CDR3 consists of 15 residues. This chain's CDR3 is CASSFVGLASYEQYF. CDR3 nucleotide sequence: TGTGCCAGCAGCTTTGTGGGACTAGCTTCCTACGAGCAGTACTTC.

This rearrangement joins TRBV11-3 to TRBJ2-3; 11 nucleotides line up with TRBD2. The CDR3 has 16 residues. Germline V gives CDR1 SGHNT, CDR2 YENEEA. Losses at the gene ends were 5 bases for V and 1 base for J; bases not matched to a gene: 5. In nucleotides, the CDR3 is TGTGCCAGCAGCACAACTAGCGGGAGAGGCACAGATACGCAGTATTTT. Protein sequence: CASSTTSGRGTDTQYF.

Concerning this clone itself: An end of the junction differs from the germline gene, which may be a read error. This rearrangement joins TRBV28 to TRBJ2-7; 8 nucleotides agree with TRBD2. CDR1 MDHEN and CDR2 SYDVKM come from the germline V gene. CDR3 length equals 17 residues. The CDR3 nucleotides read TGTACCAGCAGTTTCGGAGTACTGGGCGGGAGGTCCTACGAGCAGTACTTC. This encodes CTSSFGVLGGRSYEQYF.

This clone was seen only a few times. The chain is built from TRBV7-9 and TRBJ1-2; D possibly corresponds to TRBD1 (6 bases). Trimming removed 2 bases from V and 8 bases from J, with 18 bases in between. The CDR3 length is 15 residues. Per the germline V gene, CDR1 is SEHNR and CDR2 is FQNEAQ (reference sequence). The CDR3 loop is CASSLSLTGPRGYTF. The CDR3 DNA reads TGTGCCAGCAGCTTAAGTTTGACAGGTCCGCGGGGCTACACCTTC.